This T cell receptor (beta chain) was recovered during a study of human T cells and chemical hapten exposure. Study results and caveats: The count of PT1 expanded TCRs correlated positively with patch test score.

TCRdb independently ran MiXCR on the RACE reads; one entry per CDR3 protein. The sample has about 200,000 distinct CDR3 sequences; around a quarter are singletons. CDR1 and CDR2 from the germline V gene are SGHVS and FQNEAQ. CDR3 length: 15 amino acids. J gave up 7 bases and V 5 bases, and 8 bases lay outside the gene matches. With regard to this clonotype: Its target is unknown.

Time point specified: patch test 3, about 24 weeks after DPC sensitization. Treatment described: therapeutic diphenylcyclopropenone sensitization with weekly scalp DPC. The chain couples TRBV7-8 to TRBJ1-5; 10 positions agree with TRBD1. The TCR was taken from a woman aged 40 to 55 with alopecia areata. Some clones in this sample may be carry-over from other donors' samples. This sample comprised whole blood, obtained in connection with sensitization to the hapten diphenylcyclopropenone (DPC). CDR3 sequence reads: CASSDRTGGTQPQHF. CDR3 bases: TGTGCCAGCAGCGATCGGACAGGGGGTACACAGCCCCAGCATTTT. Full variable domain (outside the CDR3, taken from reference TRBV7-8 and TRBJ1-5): GAGVSQSPRYKVAKRGQDVALRCDPISGHVSLFWYQQALGQGPEFLTYFQNEAQLDKSGLPSDRFFAERPEGSVSTLKIQRTQQEDSAVYLCASSDRTGGTQPQHFGDGTRLSIL.